A single sample is the source of the 24 T cell receptor beta chains below, sequenced in a study of cytomegalovirus exposure and HLA in healthy donors. The primer mix had 60 Vbeta and 13 Jbeta primers. Only in-frame clones appear in the TCRdb table, and some are missing; sequencing was by immunoSEQ multiplex PCR. Found here are roughly 67,000 clones, approximately 78% of them singletons; the top ten hold roughly 2.9%. The sample taken for sequencing was PBMCs. These receptors were collected from a woman in her thirties in good health and CMV-seronegative.

The chain has TRBV6-1 and TRBJ2-2; 7 bases are shared with TRBD1. V dropped 2 bases and J dropped 5; count of bases not matched to a gene: 5. Germline-derived CDR1 and CDR2 are MNHNS and SASEGT. The CDR3 is 15 residues long. The CDR3 spells CASSEWDSFTGELFF. The CDR3 DNA reads TGTGCCAGCAGTGAATGGGACAGCTTTACCGGGGAGCTGTTTTTT.

This clone was observed a few times. The chain links TRBV6-1 to TRBJ2-3; 8 bases are shared with TRBD2. J gave up 0 bases and V 1 base, and 3 bases lay outside the gene matches. Germline V gene data show CDR1 as MNHNS and CDR2 as SASEGT. The CDR3 covers 16 residues. In DNA, the CDR3 is TGTGCCAGCAGTGAAGAGGCGGGAGGTAGCACAGATACGCAGTATTTT. Translation gives CASSEEAGGSTDTQYF.

The rearrangement uses TRBV4-2 and TRBJ2-7; weak D call: TRBD2 (6 bases). Trimming cost V 0 bases and J 0 bases, with 18 bases left between them. The germline V gene encodes CDR1 LGHNA and CDR2 YNFKEQ. CDR3 length equals 18 residues. The CDR3 DNA reads as TGTGCCAGCAGCCAAGAAGGATCCGGGGGTCTTAGCTCCTACGAGCAGTACTTC. Translating gives CASSQEGSGGLSSYEQYF.

The sample holds one count of this clone. The chain uses TRBV6-4 and TRBJ2-4; 7 nucleotides match TRBD2. Germline V gene sequence: CDR1 MRHNA, CDR2 SNTAGT. Trimming removed 8 bases from V and 4 bases from J; junction bases left unmatched: 11. The CDR3 is 15 residues long. CDR3 coding DNA: TGTGCCAGCCTGAGTGTGGGACTACGAAAAAACATTCAGTACTTC. It codes for CASLSVGLRKNIQYF.

The chain has TRBV19 and TRBJ1-3; the D gene is possibly TRBD1 (5 bases). The CDR3 contains 15 residues. V lost 5 bases to trimming and J lost 0 bases, with 11 bases between them. In germline, CDR1 is LNHDA, CDR2 SQIVND (reference sequence). The CDR3 DNA is TGTGCCAGTAGTCCCGGACACCACTCTGGAAACACCATATATTTT. As protein: CASSPGHHSGNTIYF.

The chain combines TRBV2 with TRBJ2-7; tentative D call: TRBD1 (6 bases). With 9 bases removed from V and 2 bases from J, the gap between germline ends came to 20 bases. Germline V gene lookup returns CDR1 SNHLY and CDR2 FYNNEI. This CDR3 has 15 amino acids. The CDR3 is CASHPGVTPTYEQYF. Here the CDR3 DNA reads TGTGCCAGTCATCCAGGGGTTACCCCTACCTACGAGCAGTACTTC.

The CDR3 region is CAISESARSYEQYF. DNA for the CDR3: TGTGCCATCAGTGAGTCTGCGAGATCCTACGAGCAGTACTTC. J is TRBJ2-5 and V is TRBV10-3; D is undetermined. The J call may not be correct, given that the DNA end is closer to TRBJ2-7. The CDR3 is made up of 14 amino acids. CDR1 is ENHRY and CDR2 is SYGVKD in the germline V gene.

The chain recombines TRBV7-2 with TRBJ1-2; D might be TRBD1 (6 bases). CDR3 length: 12 residues. CDR1 and CDR2 (germline): SGHTA, FQGNSA. V lost 5 bases, J lost 8 bases, and 12 bases lay in between. CDR3 bases: TGTGCCAGCAGCAGAGACAGGAGGGGCTACACCTTC. It translates to CASSRDRRGYTF.

This chain links TRBV9 with TRBJ2-3; TRBD1 might be the D (5 bases). The V end was cut by 4 bases, the J end by 0 bases, with 18 bases between. Looked up from germline, CDR1 is SGDLS and CDR2 is YYNGEE. This CDR3 is built from 17 residues. The CDR3 nucleotides are TGTGCCAGCAGCCAGGGTCTAGGGCCAACTAGCACAGATACGCAGTATTTT. This gives the protein CASSQGLGPTSTDTQYF.

The chain links TRBV14 to TRBJ2-1; D is unclear. Germline V gene sequence: CDR1 SGHDN, CDR2 FVKESK. The V and J ends lost 4 bases and 9 bases respectively, with 7 bases between them. This CDR3 has 11 residues. The CDR3 coding sequence is TGTGCCAGCAGCCCCGTCGGTGAGCAGTTCTTC. Its translation is CASSPVGEQFF.

The chain has TRBV28 and TRBJ2-7, with D possibly matching TRBD1 (6 bases). The CDR3 has 12 residues. The germline gives CDR1 MDHEN, CDR2 SYDVKM. Trimming removed 3 bases at V and 5 bases at J, with 8 bases between. The CDR3 DNA reads as TGTGCCAGCAGTTTGCCAGGGGACGAGCAGTACTTC. This encodes CASSLPGDEQYF.

The V call is TRBV27, the J call TRBJ1-5, with TRBD1 identical over 7 bases. The CDR3 is 13 residues long. Germline V gives CDR1 MNHEY, CDR2 SMNVEV (reference sequence). Losses at the gene ends were 6 bases for V and 9 bases for J; bases not matched to a gene: 8. CDR3 nucleotides: TGTGCCAGCAGCTTCACAGGGGACGCGCCCCAGCATTTT. Translation gives CASSFTGDAPQHF.

The chain employs TRBV30 and TRBJ2-5, with 7 bases aligning to TRBD1. V shed 4 bases and J 5 bases; nucleotides not matched to a gene: 7. CDR1 is GTSNPN and CDR2 is SVGIG in the germline V gene (reference sequence). The CDR3 is 13 amino acids. Here the CDR3 DNA reads TGTGCCTGGAAGAGGGGGCCGTGGGAGACCCAGTACTTC. It specifies CAWKRGPWETQYF.

The V gene is TRBV5-1, the J gene TRBJ1-2; D might be TRBD1 (6 bases). V lost 4 bases and J lost 0, with 13 bases in between. There are 15 residues in the CDR3. Germline V CDR1 and CDR2: SGHRS, YFSETQ. The CDR3 DNA follows: TGCGCCAGCAGCATGGACAGTCGCTCTAACTATGGCTACACCTTC. Translated: CASSMDSRSNYGYTF.

This clone was seen once. The J gene is TRBJ2-2, the V gene TRBV5-1; D is unclear. The germline V and J ends were trimmed by 6 bases and 4 bases, with 4 bases remaining between them. Germline V gene sequence: CDR1 SGHRS, CDR2 YFSETQ. The length of the CDR3 is 11 residues. CDR3 coding DNA: TGCGCCAGCACGTTCACCGGGGAGCTGTTTTTT. This gives the protein CASTFTGELFF.

V usage is TRBV27 and J usage is TRBJ1-2; 9 bases align to TRBD1. CDR1 is MNHEY and CDR2 is SMNVEV in the germline V gene (reference sequence). V shed 5 bases, J shed 2 bases, and the junction held 6 bases outside the gene matches. This CDR3 contains 15 residues. As DNA, the CDR3 is TGTGCCAGCAGTACCGGACAGGGGCTAAACTATGGCTACACCTTC. Translated: CASSTGQGLNYGYTF.

The rearrangement uses TRBV7-5 and TRBJ1-5; TRBD1, the table's D call, lacks a check against the DNA. TRBV7-5 has pseudogene status. The CDR3 has 14 amino acids. The CDR3 DNA follows: TGTGCCAGAAGCCATGACAGGCGCAATCAGCCCCAGCATTTT. Residues: CARSHDRRNQPQHF.

This clone was seen just once. J is TRBJ2-6 and V is TRBV5-1, with D tentatively TRBD2 (5 bases). The CDR3 runs to 18 residues. Germline V gives CDR1 SGHRS, CDR2 YFSETQ. Trimming shortened V by 1 base and J by 2 bases, and 16 bases separated the two germline ends. CDR3 DNA: TGCGCCAGCAGCTTGAGGCTAGTGGCGGGTACTGGGGCCAACGTCCTGACTTTC. It codes for CASSLRLVAGTGANVLTF.

The chain has TRBV7-9 and TRBJ1-3; a possible D gene is TRBD1 (5 bases). This CDR3 has 13 amino acids. Germline CDR1 reads SEHNR; CDR2 reads FQNEAQ (reference sequence). The germline V and J ends were trimmed by 5 bases and 7 bases, with 12 bases remaining between them. The chain's CDR3 is CASSATGVNTIYF. The DNA of the CDR3 is TGTGCCAGCAGCGCGACGGGGGTGAACACCATATATTTT.

The table lists this clone with a few counts. The rearrangement joins TRBV7-8 to TRBJ1-4, with D perhaps TRBD1 (6 bases). V lost 0 bases and J 4 bases, leaving 15 bases between the germline ends. Germline lookup yields CDR1 SGHVS and CDR2 FQNEAQ. The CDR3 contains 17 residues. In nucleotides, the CDR3 is TGTGCCAGCAGCTTAGCGCAGTTGGGACAAAATAATGAAAAACTGTTTTTT. Translating it yields CASSLAQLGQNNEKLFF.

The chain uses TRBV4-3 and TRBJ2-1; 13 bases fit TRBD2. Germline-derived CDR1 and CDR2 are LGHNA and YSLEER. This CDR3 is built from 17 residues. The V and J ends lost 1 base and 0 bases, in that order; junction bases with no gene match: 0. The CDR3 nucleotides are TGCGCCAGCAGCCAAGGACTAGCGGGGGGCTCCTACAATGAGCAGTTCTTC. As protein: CASSQGLAGGSYNEQFF.

The J gene is TRBJ1-6, the V gene TRBV7-8, with D uncertain. This CDR3 comprises 15 residues. Germline CDR1 reads SGHVS; CDR2 reads FQNEAQ. The V gene lost 0 bases and the J gene lost 9 bases, with 12 bases spanning the gap. CDR3 in amino acids: CASSLARPGFSPLHF. CDR3 coding DNA: TGTGCCAGCAGCTTAGCCCGACCGGGATTTTCACCCCTCCACTTT. The full variable domain, its missing parts supplied by reference TRBV7-8 and TRBJ1-6, is GAGVSQSPRYKVAKRGQDVALRCDPISGHVSLFWYQQALGQGPEFLTYFQNEAQLDKSGLPSDRFFAERPEGSVSTLKIQRTQQEDSAVYLCASSLARPGFSPLHFGNGTRLTVT.

The chain joins TRBV19 to TRBJ1-2; D gene uncertain. CDR3 length equals 15 residues. Germline values: CDR1 LNHDA, CDR2 SQIVND (reference sequence). V was cut by 1 base and J by 5 bases, with 14 bases left in between. The CDR3 bases are TGTGCCAGTAGTATAGGGATCGGGGATCGGTATGGCTACACCTTC. It specifies CASSIGIGDRYGYTF.

This clone was counted only a few times. The chain carries TRBV5-8 and TRBJ2-3, with 10 bases identical to TRBD2. The ends lost 4 bases at V and 2 bases at J; junction bases unmatched: 7. In germline, CDR1 is SGHTS, CDR2 YDEGEE. The CDR3 loop spans 16 amino acids. The CDR3 DNA reads TGTGCCAGCAGCGTTGCACTAGCGGGGATCACAGATACGCAGTATTTT. Translating it yields CASSVALAGITDTQYF.